Included here is one TCR beta chain sequence, with context. A much larger clonotype is one base distant, so this may be a read error. This sample is part of a study of blood T cells in healthy people across ages. The CDR3 extends over 14 amino acids. Trimming left V 6 bases short and J 0 bases short, with 12 bases between. Alongside a J-beta primer mix, a sample-barcoded 5' primer served in a second PCR lasting about 7 to 12 cycles. One entry per CDR3 protein results from TCRdb running MiXCR on the 5' RACE reads. The sample holds approximately 900,000 distinct CDR3 sequences, roughly 28% seen once. The data also belong to a second study, concerning T cells of mothers and their children. According to that study: A few healthy Caucasian mothers and their six children donated. The second PCR's M1S primer added sample barcodes and 2-4 random nucleotides. In each mother, TCR beta CDR3 reads exceeded 8.5 million; in each child, they numbered approximately 3 million. Slightly higher, non-significant overlap characterized related mother-child pairs relative to unrelated pairs.

This sequence originates from a woman aged 40 to 50 in good health. Material: blood. This chain joins TRBV12-3 or TRBV12-4 and TRBJ2-7, with no clear D. DNA of the CDR3: TGTGCCAGCAGCCGCCTGCACGGCTCCTACGAGCAGTACTTC. Translated, it gives CASSRLHGSYEQYF.